A single sample gave rise to the 31 T cell receptor beta chains below, sequenced in a study of OX40 agonist ivuxolimab in advanced cancers. Profiled with immunoSEQ multiplex PCR; TCRdb holds only in-frame clones, not every one. The table has about 43,000 clones, approximately 86% seen once. Specimen: CD4+ or CD8+ T cells sorted from blood, collected in a trial of the OX40 agonist ivuxolimab. All receptors come from an adult with an advanced solid tumor such as melanoma, head and neck, liver or kidney cancer.

This chain joins TRBV7-2 and TRBJ2-7, with 9 bases matching TRBD1. The germline gives CDR1 SGHTA, CDR2 FQGNSA. J was trimmed by 1 base and V by 1 base; bases with no gene match: 5. The CDR3 contains 16 residues. This chain's CDR3 is CASSLVLGQGSYEQYF. CDR3 sequence (DNA): TGTGCCAGCAGCTTAGTTCTGGGACAGGGATCCTACGAGCAGTACTTC.

The CDR3, as DNA: TGTGCCATCAGGGTTGCGGATCAAGAGACCCAGTACTTC. Amino acids: CAIRVADQETQYF. This chain connects TRBV10-3 to TRBJ2-5; D remains ambiguous. Germline V gene data show CDR1 as ENHRY and CDR2 as SYGVKD. Trimming took off 6 bases at V and 2 bases at J, with 10 bases between the two ends. The CDR3 sequence is 13 residues long.

J is TRBJ1-5 and V is TRBV21-1. TRBV21-1 is noted as a pseudogene. The CDR3 spans 14 residues. The CDR3 coding sequence is TGTGCCAGCAGCAAAGGAGACTTCCGAGGGCCCCAGCATTTT. This sequence encodes CASSKGDFRGPQHF.

This clone has more than one count but fewer than ten. This chain connects TRBV5-5 to TRBJ1-2; 11 nucleotides match TRBD1. CDR3 length: 15 amino acids. The V and J ends lost 7 bases and 7 bases, in that order; junction bases with no gene match: 12. Germline V gene lookup returns CDR1 SGHKS and CDR2 YYEKEE (reference sequence). CDR3 residues: CASEFGTGGSGGYTF. CDR3 bases: TGTGCCAGCGAGTTCGGGACAGGGGGATCTGGTGGCTACACCTTC.

This chain links TRBV5-1 with TRBJ2-3, with no clear D. V gave up 3 bases and J gave up 2 bases, with 10 bases separating them. CDR3 size: 14 residues. CDR1 and CDR2 from the germline V gene are SGHRS and YFSETQ. The CDR3 sequence: CASSSGPNTDTQYF. Here the CDR3 DNA reads TGCGCCAGCAGCTCCGGACCCAACACAGATACGCAGTATTTT.

V and J are TRBV7-9 and TRBJ2-7, with TRBD2 matching over 10 bases. V shed 5 bases and J 7 bases; nucleotides not matched to a gene: 11. Per germline, CDR1 SEHNR and CDR2 FQNEAQ (reference sequence). The CDR3 has 15 residues. CDR3: CASSQAAGGPYEQYF. The CDR3 DNA sequence: TGTGCCAGCAGCCAGGCAGCGGGAGGGCCGTATGAGCAGTACTTC.

The chain recombines TRBV2 with TRBJ1-1; 10 nucleotides match TRBD1. The germline CDR1 and CDR2 sequences are SNHLY and FYNNEI. Germline trimming cut 5 bases from V and 2 bases from J; bases unmatched to any gene: 8. The CDR3 totals 16 residues. The CDR3 is CASSPRTGGVNTEAFF. The CDR3 nucleotides are TGTGCCAGCAGTCCTAGGACAGGGGGAGTAAACACTGAAGCTTTCTTT.

The chain has TRBV25-1 and TRBJ2-3; D gene uncertain. Trimming shortened V by 8 bases and J by 0 bases, and 18 bases separated the two germline ends. The CDR3 consists of 16 residues. The V gene's germline CDR1 is MGHDK and CDR2 SYGVNS. CDR3 coding DNA: TGTGCCAGCGAGCCACCTCGGGCGGTTAGCACAGATACGCAGTATTTT. This codes for CASEPPRAVSTDTQYF.

The genes are TRBV6-5 and TRBJ1-1; D is possibly TRBD1 (5 bases). This CDR3 spans 13 amino acids. CDR1 MNHEY and CDR2 SVGAGI come from the germline V gene. Trimming cost V 6 bases and J 7 bases, with 15 bases left between them. CDR3 amino acids: CASRLSRGYEAFF. CDR3 nucleotide sequence: TGTGCCAGCAGACTATCCCGGGGGTATGAAGCTTTCTTT.

This chain joins TRBV19 and TRBJ1-3; D not certain. V was shortened by 1 base and J by 0 bases, with 10 bases between the two germline ends. This CDR3 is built from 16 residues. CDR1 and CDR2 (germline): LNHDA, SQIVND (reference sequence). The chain's CDR3 is CASSIAGGSSGNTIYF. The CDR3 nucleotides read TGTGCCAGTAGTATAGCAGGCGGGTCCTCTGGAAACACCATATATTTT.

The rearrangement links TRBV10-2 to TRBJ2-3, with TRBD2 identical over 11 bases. Germline CDR1 WSHSY, CDR2 SAAADI. V trimming: 8 bases; J trimming: 2 bases; junction bases outside the gene matches: 6. CDR3 length: 15 amino acids. The CDR3 coding sequence is TGCGCCAGCTCCCGACTAGCGGGGAACACAGATACGCAGTATTTT. Residues: CASSRLAGNTDTQYF.

This rearrangement joins TRBV15 to TRBJ1-4; the D is unclear. The CDR3 sequence is 16 residues long. V lost 0 bases and J 4 bases, leaving 12 bases between the germline ends. Looked up from germline, CDR1 is LNHNV and CDR2 is YYDKDF (reference sequence). The CDR3 nucleotides read TGTGCCACCAGCAGAGATCGGCCAGGCGTTAATGAAAAACTGTTTTTT. Translated, it gives CATSRDRPGVNEKLFF. Full variable domain (outside the CDR3, taken from reference TRBV15 and TRBJ1-4): DAMVIQNPRYQVTQFGKPVTLSCSQTLNHNVMYWYQQKSSQAPKLLFHYYDKDFNNEADTPDNFQSRRPNTSFCFLDIRSPGLGDTAMYLCATSRDRPGVNEKLFFGSGTQLSVL.

CDR3 nucleotides: TGTGCCAGCAGGCTAGGGGTTAACATTCAGTACTTC. Amino acid sequence: CASRLGVNIQYF. The chain links TRBV6-1 to TRBJ2-4; the D gene is possibly TRBD1 (5 bases). This CDR3 comprises 12 residues. CDR1 and CDR2 from the germline V gene are MNHNS and SASEGT. V gave up 6 bases and J gave up 7 bases, with 10 bases separating them.

The gene calls are TRBV6-4 and TRBJ1-3, with D maybe TRBD1 (6 bases). The length of the CDR3 is 14 residues. Per germline, CDR1 MRHNA and CDR2 SNTAGT. V was trimmed by 5 bases and J by 0 bases, leaving 8 bases between them. The CDR3 protein is CASSRQDSGNTIYF. DNA for the CDR3: TGTGCCAGCAGTCGACAGGACTCTGGAAACACCATATATTTT.

The chain employs TRBV7-3 and TRBJ2-2; D might be TRBD1 (5 bases). Germline V gives CDR1 SGHTA, CDR2 FQGTGA. Trimming took off 4 bases at V and 7 bases at J, with 10 bases between the two ends. The CDR3 extends over 13 amino acids. For the CDR3, the DNA is TGTGCCAGCAGCTCAACAGGACGCGGGGAGCTGTTTTTT. Its translation is CASSSTGRGELFF.

The chain couples TRBV11-2 to TRBJ2-7; D is tentatively TRBD1 or TRBD2 (5 bases each). CDR1 and CDR2 from the germline V gene are SGHAT and FQNNGV. This CDR3 has 17 residues. The V gene lost 2 bases and the J gene lost 6 bases, with 23 bases spanning the gap. In DNA, the CDR3 is TGTGCCAGCAGCTTAAGGGGACCGGGCCTAAGGTCGGGCGAGCAGTACTTC. This codes for CASSLRGPGLRSGEQYF.

As DNA, the CDR3 is TGCGCCAGCAGCCTGACGGGGGCCTCCCAAGAGACCCAGTACTTC. Translating gives CASSLTGASQETQYF. The chain combines TRBV5-1 with TRBJ2-5; the D call may be TRBD1 or TRBD2 (6 bases each). CDR3 length: 15 residues. Deletions cut 4 bases from V and 1 base from J, with 14 bases between. In germline, CDR1 is SGHRS, CDR2 YFSETQ.

The V gene is TRBV2, the J gene TRBJ2-2, with D unclear. Trimming stripped 1 base from V and 2 bases from J, with 5 bases between. Per the germline V gene, CDR1 is SNHLY and CDR2 is FYNNEI. The CDR3 has 14 amino acids. CDR3 coding DNA: TGTGCCAGCAGTGAAGACCTTAACACCGGGGAGCTGTTTTTT. Residues: CASSEDLNTGELFF.

J is TRBJ2-5 and V is TRBV6-5; no definite D call. The CDR3 consists of 13 residues. Trimming stripped 8 bases from V and 4 bases from J, with 14 bases between. Germline values: CDR1 MNHEY, CDR2 SVGAGI. Here the CDR3 DNA reads TGTGCCAGCGGTCTTTCAGGACCAGAGACCCAGTACTTC. This sequence encodes CASGLSGPETQYF.

The rearrangement uses TRBV21-1 and TRBJ1-6. TRBV21-1 is a known pseudogene. The length of the CDR3 is 16 residues. The CDR3 loop reads CASSNYMSSYNSPLHF. The CDR3 nucleotides read TGTGCCAGCAGCAACTACATGAGCTCCTATAATTCACCCCTCCACTTT.

The chain recombines TRBV9 with TRBJ2-5; the match to TRBD2 covers 15 bases. The CDR3 length is 17 residues. V dropped 3 bases and J dropped 5; count of bases not matched to a gene: 8. Germline-derived CDR1 and CDR2 are SGDLS and YYNGEE. CDR3 in amino acids: CASSAVLGLAGGETQYF. CDR3 coding DNA: TGTGCCAGCAGCGCGGTGCTTGGACTAGCGGGGGGGGAGACCCAGTACTTC.

This chain uses TRBV5-8 with TRBJ2-5; possible D gene TRBD1, 6 bases. Germline values: CDR1 SGHTS, CDR2 YDEGEE. Trimming pared 4 bases from V and 1 base from J, leaving 11 bases between. The CDR3 is 14 residues long. The CDR3 DNA follows: TGTGCCAGCAGCCTAGAACAGGGCCAAGAGACCCAGTACTTC. Protein: CASSLEQGQETQYF.

The V call is TRBV11-2, the J call TRBJ2-2, with D possibly called TRBD1 or TRBD2 (6 bases each). The CDR3 totals 18 residues. The germline V gene has CDR1 SGHAT and CDR2 FQNNGV. Deletions cut 5 bases from V and 4 bases from J, with 23 bases between. The CDR3 DNA sequence: TGTGCCAGCAGCCTCCTCCGGGGGACTCGGGGGCCCACCGGGGAGCTGTTTTTT. Its protein product is CASSLLRGTRGPTGELFF.

The genes are TRBV2 and TRBJ2-7; the D gene is possibly TRBD2 (6 bases). Trimming shortened V by 2 bases and J by 9 bases, and 23 bases separated the two germline ends. The germline V gene has CDR1 SNHLY and CDR2 FYNNEI. The CDR3 is 16 amino acids. The CDR3: CASSERGGQAPTGQYF. In DNA, the CDR3 is TGTGCCAGCAGTGAAAGGGGAGGCCAGGCCCCTACGGGGCAGTACTTC. Based on the CDR3 plus reference TRBV2 and TRBJ2-7, the full variable domain is EPEVTQTPSHQVTQMGQEVILRCVPISNHLYFYWYRQILGQKVEFLVSFYNNEISEKSEIFDDQFSVERPDGSNFTLKIRSTKLEDSAMYFCASSERGGQAPTGQYFGPGTRLTVT.

CDR3 coding DNA: TGCGCCAGCAGCTCCGGGTCCAACGGTCGGACAGATACGCAGTATTTT. As protein: CASSSGSNGRTDTQYF. This chain joins TRBV5-1 and TRBJ2-3; D not resolved. CDR3 length: 16 amino acids. V dropped 3 bases and J dropped 3 bases, with 17 bases sitting between them. Per germline, CDR1 SGHRS and CDR2 YFSETQ. The full variable domain, its missing parts supplied by reference TRBV5-1 and TRBJ2-3, is KAGVTQTPRYLIKTRGQQVTLSCSPISGHRSVSWYQQTPGQGLQFLFEYFSETQRNKGNFPGRFSGRQFSNSRSEMNVSTLELGDSALYLCASSSGSNGRTDTQYFGPGTRLTVL.

This chain uses TRBV12-5 with TRBJ2-7; TRBD2 aligns across 9 bases. Looked up from germline, CDR1 is LGHNT and CDR2 is FRNRAP. The CDR3 extends over 17 amino acids. The V and J ends lost 0 bases and 2 bases, in that order; junction bases with no gene match: 8. In nucleotides, the CDR3 is TGTGCTAGTGGTTTGGTACTCGCGCTAGCGGGACCCTACGAGCAGTACTTC. Its translation: CASGLVLALAGPYEQYF.

The J gene is TRBJ2-1, the V gene TRBV28; D might be TRBD2 (6 bases). V lost 3 bases and J lost 8, with 11 bases in between. The CDR3 has 13 residues. CDR1 and CDR2 (germline): MDHEN, SYDVKM. The CDR3 spells CASSFGSLDEQFF. The CDR3 region has the DNA TGTGCCAGCAGTTTCGGGAGTTTGGATGAGCAGTTCTTC.

The chain joins TRBV14 to TRBJ2-3; 11 bases map to TRBD2. The CDR3 has 15 residues. Germline loops: CDR1 SGHDN, CDR2 FVKESK. With 2 bases clipped from V and 4 bases from J, the junction kept 2 bases outside the gene matches. CDR3 loop: CASSQQLAGADTQYF. In DNA form, the CDR3 reads TGTGCCAGCAGCCAACAACTAGCGGGAGCAGATACGCAGTATTTT.

This chain joins TRBV6-5 and TRBJ2-2; 8 nucleotides line up with TRBD1. Germline V lookup: CDR1 MNHEY, CDR2 SVGAGI. The CDR3 sequence is 15 residues long. V lost 8 bases, J lost 0 bases, and 5 bases stayed unmatched. CDR3 sequence reads: CASCGDRPNTGELFF. CDR3 DNA sequence: TGTGCCAGCTGTGGGGACAGGCCGAACACCGGGGAGCTGTTTTTT.

The chain carries TRBV6-1 and TRBJ2-7; 9 bases map to TRBD1. Germline CDR1 MNHNS, CDR2 SASEGT. This CDR3 is 14 amino acids long. The V gene end was trimmed by 5 bases and the J gene end by 2 bases; junction bases not matched to a gene: 4. The CDR3 spells CASSNRQGAYEQYF. The CDR3 DNA reads as TGTGCCAGCAGTAACCGACAGGGGGCCTACGAGCAGTACTTC.

The CDR3 coding sequence is TGTGCCAGCAGTTCCGGACCCGGGGATACGCAGTATTTT. Translation: CASSSGPGDTQYF. The chain joins TRBV7-3 to TRBJ2-3; D ambiguous. Germline V CDR1 and CDR2: SGHTA, FQGTGA. Between the trimmed V and J ends, which lost 6 bases and 6 bases, there was a span of 13 bases. This CDR3 has 13 amino acids.